Listed below are T cell receptor beta chains from one sample, sequenced in a study of cytomegalovirus exposure and HLA in healthy donors. Assay used: immunoSEQ multiplex PCR; TCRdb lists only in-frame clones, some missing. The sample consists of tens of thousands of clones, roughly 84% of them appearing once. Sample: PBMCs. The origin of the receptors is a young woman in good health and CMV-seropositive. CDR3s include the opening cysteine and the closing phenylalanine or tryptophan. A D gene is named only where the DNA matches it firmly. Where a row states a size, it is once, few, many or the class of an expanded clone; other rows omit it.

v_gene,abundance,j_gene,d_gene,CDR3aa,CDR3nt
TRBV7-2,.,TRBJ1-2,TRBD1,CASSWSGTGEGHGYTF,TGTGCCAGCAGCTGGTCCGGGACAGGGGAAGGGCATGGCTACACCTTC
TRBV10-1,.,TRBJ2-1,.,CASSESTRGDEQFF,TGCGCCAGCAGTGAGTCGACTCGCGGGGATGAGCAGTTCTTC
TRBV4-1,.,TRBJ2-1,.,CASSQDRWGGADNEQFF,TGCGCCAGCAGCCAAGATAGATGGGGGGGGGCAGACAATGAGCAGTTCTTC
TRBV7-2,.,TRBJ2-5,TRBD2,CASSLAPWRGQETQYF,TGTGCCAGCAGCTTAGCCCCATGGCGGGGGCAAGAGACCCAGTACTTC
TRBV11-2,.,TRBJ2-7,.,CASSRGPGTFRSSYEQYF,TGTGCCAGCAGCAGAGGTCCCGGGACATTTAGGAGCTCCTACGAGCAGTACTTC
TRBV29-1,.,TRBJ1-1,TRBD1,CSVGQGNTEAFF,TGCAGCGTTGGACAGGGGAACACTGAAGCTTTCTTT
TRBV28,.,TRBJ1-6,.,CASSPGSSGDYNSPLHF,TGTGCCAGCAGTCCCGGGTCATCCGGGGACTATAATTCACCCCTCCACTTT
TRBV6-6,.,TRBJ2-7,.,CASSFSFLSSYEQYF,TGTGCCAGCAGCTTTTCGTTCTTGAGCTCCTACGAGCAGTACTTC
TRBV29-1,.,TRBJ1-4,.,CSVGPAGGEKLFF,TGCAGCGTTGGACCCGCCGGCGGTGAAAAACTGTTTTTT
TRBV7-2,.,TRBJ1-4,.,CASSLGAQNNEKLFF,TGTGCCAGCAGCTTAGGGGCGCAAAATAATGAAAAACTGTTTTTT
TRBV7-7,.,TRBJ1-1,.,CASSATVNTEAFF,TGTGCCAGCAGCGCCACAGTGAACACTGAAGCTTTCTTT
TRBV2,.,TRBJ1-1,TRBD1,CASSSLDRGQDEAFF,TGTGCCAGCAGCTCCTTGGACAGGGGGCAAGACGAAGCTTTCTTT
TRBV28,.,TRBJ2-5,.,CASSFPLRGAGETQYF,TGTGCCAGCAGTTTCCCGCTCCGGGGGGCTGGAGAGACCCAGTACTTC
TRBV15,.,TRBJ2-7,.,CATSPDSTLTYEQYF,TGTGCCACCAGCCCCGACAGTACCCTGACCTACGAGCAGTACTTC
TRBV7-9,.,TRBJ1-4,TRBD1,CASSRTGVGEKLFF,TGTGCCAGCAGCCGGACAGGAGTGGGGGAAAAACTGTTTTTT
TRBV7-2,.,TRBJ2-5,.,CASSFSWETQYF,TGTGCCAGCAGCTTTAGCTGGGAGACCCAGTACTTC
TRBV27,once,TRBJ2-7,.,CASSWGGDYEQYF,TGTGCCAGCAGTTGGGGGGGCGACTACGAGCAGTACTTC
TRBV19,.,TRBJ2-5,TRBD2,CASSSQRGETQYF,TGTGCCAGTAGTAGTCAGCGGGGGGAGACCCAGTACTTC
TRBV18,.,TRBJ2-3,.,CASSSPGGGLLSTDTQYF,TGTGCCAGCTCATCCCCTGGGGGGGGCTTACTTAGCACAGATACGCAGTATTTT
TRBV4-1,.,TRBJ1-5,.,CASSQASNQPQHF,TGCGCCAGCAGCCAAGCGAGCAATCAGCCCCAGCATTTT
TRBV2,.,TRBJ2-1,TRBD1,CASCLQGDNEQFF,TGTGCCAGCTGTCTACAGGGGGACAATGAGCAGTTCTTC
TRBV10-3,.,TRBJ2-2,TRBD1,CAISYSGTGLGELFF,TGTGCCATCAGTTACTCCGGGACAGGGCTCGGGGAGCTGTTTTTT
TRBV6-5,.,TRBJ1-2,TRBD1,CASSQTQGADYGYTF,TGTGCCAGCAGCCAAACTCAGGGGGCGGACTATGGCTACACCTTC
TRBV7-2,.,TRBJ2-7,.,CASSPRATGRSYEQYF,TGTGCCAGCAGCCCTCGAGCTACAGGGCGCTCCTACGAGCAGTACTTC
TRBV9,.,TRBJ2-2,TRBD2,CASSATGTSTGELFF,TGTGCCAGCAGCGCGACCGGGACTAGCACCGGGGAGCTGTTTTTT
TRBV13,.,TRBJ1-1,.,CASSLGRPQNTEAFF,TGTGCCAGCAGCTTGGGGCGACCCCAGAACACTGAAGCTTTCTTT
TRBV7-2,.,TRBJ2-7,TRBD2,CASSTSDGGWEQYF,TGTGCCAGCTCCACTTCTGACGGGGGGTGGGAGCAGTACTTC
TRBV4-1,.,TRBJ2-3,TRBD2,CASSQVESTSGGAYTQYF,TGCGCCAGCAGCCAAGTGGAAAGTACTAGCGGGGGGGCGTATACGCAGTATTTT
TRBV7-9,.,TRBJ2-7,.,CASSLTGGISSYEQYF,TGTGCCAGCAGCTTAACCGGCGGCATTAGCTCCTACGAGCAGTACTTC
TRBV6-4,.,TRBJ2-2,.,CASSDSTGKNTGELFF,TGTGCCAGCAGTGACTCGACGGGGAAGAACACCGGGGAGCTGTTTTTT
TRBV6-4,.,TRBJ2-3,TRBD2,CATRTSERDTQYF,TGTGCCACCCGGACTAGCGAGAGAGATACGCAGTATTTT
TRBV4-2,.,TRBJ2-1,TRBD2,CASSQDEASGGLYNEQFF,TGTGCCAGCAGCCAAGATGAAGCTAGCGGGGGGCTATACAATGAGCAGTTCTTC
TRBV6-1,few,TRBJ1-2,TRBD1,CASSEGTGAILGYTF,TGTGCCAGCAGTGAAGGGACAGGGGCTATCCTGGGCTACACCTTC
TRBV6-1,.,TRBJ2-6,.,CASSEQRRGHSSGANVLTF,TGTGCCAGCAGTGAACAGAGGAGGGGCCACAGCTCTGGGGCCAACGTCCTGACTTTC
TRBV18,.,TRBJ2-3,TRBD1,CASSPDRGTDTQYF,TGTGCCAGCTCACCCGACAGGGGCACAGATACGCAGTATTTT
TRBV2,.,TRBJ1-5,TRBD1,CATRDRAQDQPQHF,TGTGCCACCCGGGACAGGGCGCAGGATCAGCCCCAGCATTTT
TRBV4-2,.,TRBJ2-3,TRBD2,CASSQVARGGTDTQYF,TGTGCCAGCAGCCAAGTAGCACGGGGGGGCACAGATACGCAGTATTTT